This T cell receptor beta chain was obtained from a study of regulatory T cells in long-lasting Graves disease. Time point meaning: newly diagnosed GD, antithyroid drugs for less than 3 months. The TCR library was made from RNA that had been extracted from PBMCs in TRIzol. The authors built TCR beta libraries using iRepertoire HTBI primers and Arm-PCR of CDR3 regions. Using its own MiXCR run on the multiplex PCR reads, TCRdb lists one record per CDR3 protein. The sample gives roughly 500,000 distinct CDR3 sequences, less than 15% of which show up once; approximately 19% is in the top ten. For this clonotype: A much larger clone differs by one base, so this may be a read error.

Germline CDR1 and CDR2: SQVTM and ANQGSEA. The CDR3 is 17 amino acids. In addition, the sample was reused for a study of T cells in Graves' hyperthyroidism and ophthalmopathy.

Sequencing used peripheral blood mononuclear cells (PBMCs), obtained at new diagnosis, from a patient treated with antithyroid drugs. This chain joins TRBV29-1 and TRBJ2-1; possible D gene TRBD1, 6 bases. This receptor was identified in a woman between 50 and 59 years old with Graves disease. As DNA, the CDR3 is TGCAGCGTTGAAGAAAATTCCAGGGGTGCTCGGTACAGTGAGCAGTTCTTC. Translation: CSVEENSRGARYSEQFF.